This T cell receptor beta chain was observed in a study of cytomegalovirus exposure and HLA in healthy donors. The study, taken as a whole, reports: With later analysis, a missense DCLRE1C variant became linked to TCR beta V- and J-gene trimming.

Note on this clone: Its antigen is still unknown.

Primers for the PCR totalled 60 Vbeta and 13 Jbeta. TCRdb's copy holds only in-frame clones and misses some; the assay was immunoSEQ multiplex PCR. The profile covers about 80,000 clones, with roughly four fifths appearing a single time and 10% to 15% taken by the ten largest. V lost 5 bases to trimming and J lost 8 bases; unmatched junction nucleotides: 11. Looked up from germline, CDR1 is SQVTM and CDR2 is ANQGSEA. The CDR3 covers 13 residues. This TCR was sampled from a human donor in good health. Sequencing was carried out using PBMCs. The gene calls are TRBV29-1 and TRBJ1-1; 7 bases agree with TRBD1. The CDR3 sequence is CSVRGLRGTEAFF. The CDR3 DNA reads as TGCAGCGTTAGGGGGCTAAGAGGGACCGAAGCTTTCTTT.